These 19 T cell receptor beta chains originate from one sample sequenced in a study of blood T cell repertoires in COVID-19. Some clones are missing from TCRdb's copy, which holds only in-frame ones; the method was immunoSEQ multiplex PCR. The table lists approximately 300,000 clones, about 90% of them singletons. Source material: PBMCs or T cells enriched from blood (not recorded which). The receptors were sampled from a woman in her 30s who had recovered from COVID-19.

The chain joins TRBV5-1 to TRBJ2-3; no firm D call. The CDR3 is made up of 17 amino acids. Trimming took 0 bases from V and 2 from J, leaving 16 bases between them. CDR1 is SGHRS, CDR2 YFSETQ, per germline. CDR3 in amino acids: CASSLASEGDITDTQYF. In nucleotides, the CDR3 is TGCGCCAGCAGCTTGGCCTCCGAAGGCGACATCACAGATACGCAGTATTTT.

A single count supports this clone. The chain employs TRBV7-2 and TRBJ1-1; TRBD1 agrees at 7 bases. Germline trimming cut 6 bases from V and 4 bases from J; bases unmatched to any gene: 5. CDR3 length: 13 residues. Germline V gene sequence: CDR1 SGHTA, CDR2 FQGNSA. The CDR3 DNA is TGTGCCAGCAGGCCAACAGGGGTCACTGAAGCTTTCTTT. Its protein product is CASRPTGVTEAFF.

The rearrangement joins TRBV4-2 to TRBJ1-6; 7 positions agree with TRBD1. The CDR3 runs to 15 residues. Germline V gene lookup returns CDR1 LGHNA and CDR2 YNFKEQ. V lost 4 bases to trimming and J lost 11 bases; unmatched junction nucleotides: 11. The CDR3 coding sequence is TGTGCCAGCAGCCCAGAGGGACAGTATAGGGCACCCCTCCACTTT. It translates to CASSPEGQYRAPLHF.

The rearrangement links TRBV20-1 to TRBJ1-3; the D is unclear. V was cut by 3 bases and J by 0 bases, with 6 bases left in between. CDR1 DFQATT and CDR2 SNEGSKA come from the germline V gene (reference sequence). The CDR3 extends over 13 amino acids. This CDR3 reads CSASLYSGNTIYF. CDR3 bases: TGCAGTGCTAGTTTGTACTCTGGAAACACCATATATTTT.

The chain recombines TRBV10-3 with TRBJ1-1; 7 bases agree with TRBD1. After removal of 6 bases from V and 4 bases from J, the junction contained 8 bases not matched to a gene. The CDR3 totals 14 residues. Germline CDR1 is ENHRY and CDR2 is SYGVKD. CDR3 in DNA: TGTGCCATCAGGAATGTGGGACAGTCCACTGAAGCTTTCTTT. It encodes CAIRNVGQSTEAFF.

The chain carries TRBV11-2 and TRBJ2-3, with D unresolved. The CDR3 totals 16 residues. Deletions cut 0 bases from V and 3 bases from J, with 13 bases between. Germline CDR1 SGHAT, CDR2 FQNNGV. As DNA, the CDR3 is TGTGCCAGCAGCTTAGATCGATTAGTTGCAACAGATACGCAGTATTTT. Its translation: CASSLDRLVATDTQYF. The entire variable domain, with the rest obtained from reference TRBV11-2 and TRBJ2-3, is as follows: EAGVAQSPRYKIIEKRQSVAFWCNPISGHATLYWYQQILGQGPKLLIQFQNNGVVDDSQLPKDRFSAERLKGVDSTLKIQPAKLEDSAVYLCASSLDRLVATDTQYFGPGTRLTVL.

In nucleotides, the CDR3 is TGCGCCAGCAGCCTCGTGGACACCAACACCGGGGAGCTGTTTTTT. Translation: CASSLVDTNTGELFF. The rearrangement links TRBV5-1 to TRBJ2-2; possible D gene TRBD1, 5 bases. In germline, CDR1 is SGHRS, CDR2 YFSETQ. The ends were cut back, 4 bases at V and 2 bases at J, with 12 bases in the middle. The CDR3 has 15 residues.

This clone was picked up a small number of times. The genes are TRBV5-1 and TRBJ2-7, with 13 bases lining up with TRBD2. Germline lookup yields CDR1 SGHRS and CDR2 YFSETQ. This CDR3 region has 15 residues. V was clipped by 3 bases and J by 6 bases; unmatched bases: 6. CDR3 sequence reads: CASSSGLAGLGEQYF. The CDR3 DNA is TGCGCCAGCAGCTCGGGACTAGCGGGGCTCGGCGAGCAGTACTTC.

CDR3 sequence reads: CASSVVTSGERYF. CDR3 bases: TGTGCCAGCAGCGTAGTTACTAGCGGGGAGAGGTATTTT. V gene TRBV9 combines with J gene TRBJ2-3; TRBD2 matches at 10 bases. The junction had 6 bases not matched to a gene; V was cut back by 0 bases and J by 14 bases. This CDR3 contains 13 residues. From germline, CDR1 is SGDLS and CDR2 YYNGEE. Supplemented by reference TRBV9 and TRBJ2-3, the full variable domain reads DSGVTQTPKHLITATGQRVTLRCSPRSGDLSVYWYQQSLDQGLQFLIQYYNGEERAKGNILERFSAQQFPDLHSELNLSSLELGDSALYFCASSVVTSGERYFGPGTRLTVL.

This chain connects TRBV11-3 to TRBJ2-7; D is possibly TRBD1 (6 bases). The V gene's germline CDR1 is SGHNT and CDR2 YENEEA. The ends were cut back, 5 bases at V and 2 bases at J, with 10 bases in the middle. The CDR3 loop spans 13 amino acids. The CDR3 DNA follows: TGTGCCAGCAGCCTGGACAGCACCTACGAGCAGTACTTC. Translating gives CASSLDSTYEQYF.

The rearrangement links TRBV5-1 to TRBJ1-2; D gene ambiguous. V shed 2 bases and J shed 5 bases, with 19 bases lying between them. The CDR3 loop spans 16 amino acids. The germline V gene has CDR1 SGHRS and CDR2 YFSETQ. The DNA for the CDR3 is TGCGCCAGCAGCTTAGGTCCGGCTGACGGGGTGTATGGCTACACCTTC. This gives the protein CASSLGPADGVYGYTF.

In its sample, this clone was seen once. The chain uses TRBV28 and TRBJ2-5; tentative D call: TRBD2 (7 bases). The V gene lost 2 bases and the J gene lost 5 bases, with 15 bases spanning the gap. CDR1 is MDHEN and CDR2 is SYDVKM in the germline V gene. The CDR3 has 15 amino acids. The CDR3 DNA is TGTGCCAGCAGTTTACCCCCGGGGAGGGGGGAGACCCAGTACTTC. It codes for CASSLPPGRGETQYF.

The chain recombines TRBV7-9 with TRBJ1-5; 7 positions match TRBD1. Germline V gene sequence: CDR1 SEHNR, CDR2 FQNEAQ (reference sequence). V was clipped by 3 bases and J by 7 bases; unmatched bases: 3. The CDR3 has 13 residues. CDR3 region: CASSFTQGQPQHF. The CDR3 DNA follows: TGTGCCAGCAGCTTTACACAGGGGCAGCCCCAGCATTTT.

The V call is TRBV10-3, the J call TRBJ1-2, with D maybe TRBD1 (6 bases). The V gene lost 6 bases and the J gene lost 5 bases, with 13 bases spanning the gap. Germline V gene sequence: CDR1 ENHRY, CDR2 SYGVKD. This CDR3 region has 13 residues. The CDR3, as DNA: TGTGCCATCAGCAGGGGAGAGGGGTATGGCTACACCTTC. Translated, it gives CAISRGEGYGYTF.

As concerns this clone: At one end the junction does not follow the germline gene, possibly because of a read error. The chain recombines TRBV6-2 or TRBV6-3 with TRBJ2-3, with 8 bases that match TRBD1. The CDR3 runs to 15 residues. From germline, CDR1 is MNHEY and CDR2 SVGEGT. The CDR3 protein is CASSYRAGGTDTQYF. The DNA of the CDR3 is TGTGCCAGCAGTTATAGGGCAGGGGGCACCGATACGCAGTATTTT.

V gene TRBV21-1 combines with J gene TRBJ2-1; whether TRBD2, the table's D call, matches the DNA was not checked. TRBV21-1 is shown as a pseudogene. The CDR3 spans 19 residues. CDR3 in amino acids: CASSKSTGRLAGVGNEQFF. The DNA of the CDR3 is TGTGCCAGCAGCAAATCGACTGGGAGGCTAGCGGGGGTAGGGAATGAGCAGTTCTTC.

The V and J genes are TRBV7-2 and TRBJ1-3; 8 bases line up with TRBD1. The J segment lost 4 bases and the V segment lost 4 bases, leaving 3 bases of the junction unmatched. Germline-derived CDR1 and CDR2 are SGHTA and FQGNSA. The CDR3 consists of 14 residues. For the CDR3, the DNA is TGTGCCAGCAGCTCCTGGACAGGGGGAAACACCATATATTTT. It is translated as CASSSWTGGNTIYF.

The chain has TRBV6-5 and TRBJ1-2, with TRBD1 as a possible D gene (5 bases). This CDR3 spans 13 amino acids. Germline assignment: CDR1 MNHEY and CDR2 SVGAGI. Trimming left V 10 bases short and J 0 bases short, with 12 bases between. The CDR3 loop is CAIRDSSNYGYTF. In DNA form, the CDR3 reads TGTGCCATAAGAGACAGTTCTAACTATGGCTACACCTTC.

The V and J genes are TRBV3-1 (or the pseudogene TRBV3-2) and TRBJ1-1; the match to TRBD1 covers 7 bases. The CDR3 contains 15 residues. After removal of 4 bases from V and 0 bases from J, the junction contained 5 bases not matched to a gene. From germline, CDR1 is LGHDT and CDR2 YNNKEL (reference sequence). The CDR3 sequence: CASSPQGVMNTEAFF. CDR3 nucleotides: TGTGCCAGCAGCCCCCAGGGGGTCATGAACACTGAAGCTTTCTTT.